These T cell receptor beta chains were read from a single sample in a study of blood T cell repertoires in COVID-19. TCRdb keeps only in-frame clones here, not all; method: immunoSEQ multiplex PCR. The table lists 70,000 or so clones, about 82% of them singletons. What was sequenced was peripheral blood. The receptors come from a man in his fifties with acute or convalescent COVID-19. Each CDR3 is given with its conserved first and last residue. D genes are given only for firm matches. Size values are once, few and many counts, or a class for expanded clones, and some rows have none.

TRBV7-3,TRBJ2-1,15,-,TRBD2,CASSPGLVSWDEQFF,TGTGCCAGCAGCCCGGGACTAGTATCCTGGGATGAGCAGTTCTTC
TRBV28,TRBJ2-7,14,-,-,CASSRSGGSYEQYF,TGTGCCAGCAGTCGGTCAGGGGGGTCGTACGAGCAGTACTTC
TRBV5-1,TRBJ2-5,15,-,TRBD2,CASRRSWSGGETQYF,TGCGCCAGCAGAAGATCCTGGAGCGGGGGAGAGACCCAGTACTTC
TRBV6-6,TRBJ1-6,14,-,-,CASASTGDNSPLHF,TGTGCCAGCGCCTCGACAGGAGATAATTCACCCCTCCACTTT
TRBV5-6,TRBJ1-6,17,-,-,CASGEGINTEYNSPLHF,TGTGCCAGCGGAGAGGGCATAAACACCGAATATAATTCACCCCTCCACTTT
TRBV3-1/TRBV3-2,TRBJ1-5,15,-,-,CASSYSPNGNQPQHF,TGTGCCAGCAGTTACAGCCCAAATGGCAATCAGCCCCAGCATTTT
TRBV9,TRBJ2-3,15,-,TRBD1,CASSNRDRGTDTQYF,TGTGCCAGCAGCAACCGGGACAGGGGGACAGATACGCAGTATTTT
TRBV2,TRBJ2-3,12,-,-,CASSWGPDTQYF,TGTGCCAGCAGTTGGGGGCCAGATACGCAGTATTTT
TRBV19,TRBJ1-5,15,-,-,CASRAGGQENQPQHF,TGTGCCAGTAGGGCGGGCGGGCAGGAGAATCAGCCCCAGCATTTT
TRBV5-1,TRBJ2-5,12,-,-,CASSLDRETQYF,TGCGCCAGCAGCTTGGATCGAGAGACCCAGTACTTC
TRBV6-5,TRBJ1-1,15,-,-,CASSYALGGRLEAFF,TGTGCCAGCAGTTACGCTCTCGGAGGACGGCTTGAAGCTTTCTTT
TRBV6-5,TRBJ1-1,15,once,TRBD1,CASSPGTGLNTEAFF,TGTGCCAGCAGTCCTGGGACAGGGTTGAACACTGAAGCTTTCTTT
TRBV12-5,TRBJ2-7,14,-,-,CASSLSTQGFEQYF,TGTGCTAGTTCCCTCTCGACCCAGGGCTTCGAGCAGTACTTC
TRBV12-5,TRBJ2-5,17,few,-,CASGLVYPDSYQETQYF,TGTGCTAGTGGTTTGGTTTACCCGGACAGCTACCAAGAGACCCAGTACTTC
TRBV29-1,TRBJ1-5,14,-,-,CSTSGESGSQPQHF,TGCAGCACCTCCGGGGAATCCGGGAGCCAGCCCCAGCATTTT
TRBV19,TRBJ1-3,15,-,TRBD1,CASSSYRGGGNTIYF,TGTGCCAGTAGTTCCTACAGGGGAGGTGGAAACACCATATATTTT
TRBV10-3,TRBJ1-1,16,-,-,CAISESMVTSNTEAFF,TGTGCCATCAGTGAGTCGATGGTTACATCGAACACTGAAGCTTTCTTT
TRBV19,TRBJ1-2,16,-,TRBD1,CASSERKGQGNYGYTF,TGTGCCAGTAGTGAACGGAAAGGACAGGGGAACTATGGCTACACCTTC
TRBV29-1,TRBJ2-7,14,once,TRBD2,CSVPGLAGDYEQYF,TGCAGCGTCCCCGGACTAGCGGGAGACTACGAGCAGTACTTC
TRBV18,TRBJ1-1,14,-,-,CASSPGVENTEAFF,TGTGCCAGCTCACCCGGGGTTGAGAACACTGAAGCTTTCTTT
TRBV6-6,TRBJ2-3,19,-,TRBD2,CASSRHQTGTSGRTDTQYF,TGTGCCAGCAGTCGACACCAAACCGGGACTAGCGGACGCACAGATACGCAGTATTTT
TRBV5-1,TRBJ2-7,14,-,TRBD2,CASSLRAGDDEQYF,TGCGCCAGCAGCTTGAGGGCGGGAGACGACGAGCAGTACTTC
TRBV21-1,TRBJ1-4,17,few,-,CASSKASGDRIDEKLFF,TGTGCCAGCAGCAAAGCTTCCGGGGACAGAATCGATGAAAAACTGTTTTTT
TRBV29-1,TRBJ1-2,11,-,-,CSVVSNYGYTF,TGCAGCGTTGTCAGTAACTATGGCTACACCTTC
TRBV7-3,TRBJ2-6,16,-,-,CASSSGGHDGANVLTF,TGTGCCAGCAGCTCGGGGGGACATGATGGGGCCAACGTCCTGACTTTC
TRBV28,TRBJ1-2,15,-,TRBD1,CASSSDPTGGFSYTF,TGTGCCAGCAGTTCCGATCCGACAGGGGGTTTTAGCTACACCTTC
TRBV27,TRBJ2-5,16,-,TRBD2,CASSLSLAGAQETQYF,TGTGCCAGCAGTTTAAGCCTAGCGGGAGCACAAGAGACCCAGTACTTC
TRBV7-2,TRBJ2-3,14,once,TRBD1,CASSSAYRGDTQYF,TGTGCCAGCAGCTCGGCTTACAGGGGAGATACGCAGTATTTT
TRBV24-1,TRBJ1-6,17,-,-,CATSDSPLAGDNSPLHF,TGTGCCACCAGTGATTCACCCCTGGCAGGGGATAATTCACCCCTCCACTTT
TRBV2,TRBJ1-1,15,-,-,CASSEAYPSGTEAFF,TGTGCCAGCAGTGAAGCTTACCCGAGCGGCACTGAAGCTTTCTTT
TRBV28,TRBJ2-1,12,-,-,CASSRLFNEQFF,TGTGCCAGCAGTCGACTATTCAATGAGCAGTTCTTC
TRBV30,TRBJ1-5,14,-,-,CAWSRGPGSQPQHF,TGTGCCTGGAGTAGAGGTCCGGGTTCTCAGCCCCAGCATTTT
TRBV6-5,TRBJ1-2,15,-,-,CASSYSGGVGYGYTF,TGTGCCAGCAGTTACTCTGGGGGGGTTGGCTATGGCTACACCTTC
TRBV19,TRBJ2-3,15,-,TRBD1,CASSSTGSNGDTQYF,TGTGCCAGTAGTTCGACAGGGTCAAATGGAGATACGCAGTATTTT
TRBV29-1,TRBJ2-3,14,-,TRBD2,CSADAGTTTDTQYF,TGCAGCGCAGACGCCGGGACTACCACAGATACGCAGTATTTT
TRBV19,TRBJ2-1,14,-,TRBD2,CASSILADYNEQFF,TGTGCCAGTAGTATTCTAGCGGACTACAATGAGCAGTTCTTC
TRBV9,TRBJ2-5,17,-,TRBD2,CASSVAPSGGYQETQYF,TGTGCCAGCAGCGTAGCCCCCAGCGGGGGGTATCAAGAGACCCAGTACTTC
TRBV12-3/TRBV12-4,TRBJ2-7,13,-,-,CASSLSSIYEQYF,TGTGCCAGCAGTTTATCCTCTATTTACGAGCAGTACTTC
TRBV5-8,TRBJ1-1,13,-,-,CASSPGLQTEAFF,TGTGCCAGCAGCCCGGGACTTCAAACTGAAGCTTTCTTT
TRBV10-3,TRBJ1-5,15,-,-,CAISESEGASQPQHF,TGTGCCATCAGTGAGTCGGAGGGAGCTAGTCAGCCCCAGCATTTT
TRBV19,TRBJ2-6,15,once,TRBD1,CAISTGASGANVLTF,TGTGCCATATCTACAGGGGCCTCTGGGGCCAACGTCCTGACTTTC
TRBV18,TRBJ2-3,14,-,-,CASSPVRYTDTQYF,TGTGCCAGCTCACCCGTCAGATACACAGATACGCAGTATTTT